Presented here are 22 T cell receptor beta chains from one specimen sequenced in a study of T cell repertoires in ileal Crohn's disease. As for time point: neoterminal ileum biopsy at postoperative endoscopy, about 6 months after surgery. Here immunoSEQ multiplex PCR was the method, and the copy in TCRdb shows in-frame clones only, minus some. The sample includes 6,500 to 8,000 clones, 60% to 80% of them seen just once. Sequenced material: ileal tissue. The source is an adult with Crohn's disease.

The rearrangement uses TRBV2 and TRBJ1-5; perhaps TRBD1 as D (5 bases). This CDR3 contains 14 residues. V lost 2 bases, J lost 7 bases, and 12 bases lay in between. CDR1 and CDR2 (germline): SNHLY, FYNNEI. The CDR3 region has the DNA TGTGCCAGCAGTGAATCCACAGGCGGACAGCCCCAGCATTTT. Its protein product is CASSESTGGQPQHF.

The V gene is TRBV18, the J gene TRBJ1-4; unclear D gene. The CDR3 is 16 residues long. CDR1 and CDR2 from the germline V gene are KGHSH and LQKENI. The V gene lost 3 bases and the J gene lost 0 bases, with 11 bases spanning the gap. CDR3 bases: TGTGCCAGCTCACCGACTGGAGATGCAACTAATGAAAAACTGTTTTTT. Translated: CASSPTGDATNEKLFF.

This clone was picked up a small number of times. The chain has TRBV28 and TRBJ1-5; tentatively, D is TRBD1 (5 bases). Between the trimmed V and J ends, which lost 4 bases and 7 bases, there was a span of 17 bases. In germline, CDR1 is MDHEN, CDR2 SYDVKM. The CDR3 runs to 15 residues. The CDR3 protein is CASSYPQGGFQPQHF. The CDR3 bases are TGTGCCAGCAGTTATCCGCAGGGTGGATTCCAGCCCCAGCATTTT. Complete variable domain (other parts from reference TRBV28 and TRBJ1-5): DVKVTQSSRYLVKRTGEKVFLECVQDMDHENMFWYRQDPGLGLRLIYFSYDVKMKEKGDIPEGYSVSREKKERFSLILESASTNQTSMYLCASSYPQGGFQPQHFGDGTRLSIL.

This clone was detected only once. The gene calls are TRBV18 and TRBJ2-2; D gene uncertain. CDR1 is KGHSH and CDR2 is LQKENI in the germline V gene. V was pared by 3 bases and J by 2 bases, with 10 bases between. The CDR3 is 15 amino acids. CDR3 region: CASSPLQLNTGELFF. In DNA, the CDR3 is TGTGCCAGCTCACCGCTACAGTTAAACACCGGGGAGCTGTTTTTT.

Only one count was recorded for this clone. The CDR3 here is CAISDGEETQYF. The CDR3 bases are TGTGCCATCAGCGATGGGGAGGAGACCCAGTACTTC. V usage is TRBV10-3 and J usage is TRBJ2-5, with D possibly TRBD2 on 5 matching bases. Trimming removed 6 bases at V and 5 bases at J, with 10 bases between. Germline values: CDR1 ENHRY, CDR2 SYGVKD. The CDR3 length is 12 residues.

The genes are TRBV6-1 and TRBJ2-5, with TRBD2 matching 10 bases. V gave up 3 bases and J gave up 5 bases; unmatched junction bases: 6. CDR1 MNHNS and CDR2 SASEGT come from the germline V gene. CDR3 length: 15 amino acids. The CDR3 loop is CASSDLAGGSETQYF. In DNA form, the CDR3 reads TGTGCCAGCAGTGACTTAGCGGGGGGCAGTGAGACCCAGTACTTC.

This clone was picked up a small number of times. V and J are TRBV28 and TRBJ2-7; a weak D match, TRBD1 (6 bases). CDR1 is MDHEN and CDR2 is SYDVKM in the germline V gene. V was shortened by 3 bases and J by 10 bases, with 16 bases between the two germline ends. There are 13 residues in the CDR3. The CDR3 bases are TGTGCCAGCAGTTTCGTATATCTACAGGGTCAGTACTTC. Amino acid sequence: CASSFVYLQGQYF.

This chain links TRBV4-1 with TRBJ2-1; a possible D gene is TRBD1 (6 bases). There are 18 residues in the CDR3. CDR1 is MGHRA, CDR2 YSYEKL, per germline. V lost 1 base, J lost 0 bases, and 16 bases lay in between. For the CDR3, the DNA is TGCGCCAGCAGCCAAGGGGGGCTGGGGCCGAGCTCCTACAATGAGCAGTTCTTC. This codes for CASSQGGLGPSSYNEQFF.

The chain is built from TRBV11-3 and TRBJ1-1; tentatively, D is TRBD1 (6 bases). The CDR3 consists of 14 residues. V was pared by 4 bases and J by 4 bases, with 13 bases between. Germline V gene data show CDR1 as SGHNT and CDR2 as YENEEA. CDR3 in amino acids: CASSSTGRVTEAFF. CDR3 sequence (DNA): TGTGCCAGCAGCTCCACAGGGAGGGTCACTGAAGCTTTCTTT.

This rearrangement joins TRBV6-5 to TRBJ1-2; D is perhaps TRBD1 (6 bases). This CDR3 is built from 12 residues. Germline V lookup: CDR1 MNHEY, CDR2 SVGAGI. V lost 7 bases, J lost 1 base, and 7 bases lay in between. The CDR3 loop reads CASKGDNYGYTF. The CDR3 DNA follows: TGTGCCAGCAAGGGGGATAACTATGGCTACACCTTC.

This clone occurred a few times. CDR3 sequence: CASHGQSSGNTIYF. DNA for the CDR3: TGTGCCAGCCACGGACAGAGCTCTGGAAACACCATATATTTT. V usage is TRBV28 and J usage is TRBJ1-3, with D perhaps matching TRBD1 (6 bases). The CDR3 is 14 residues long. Looked up from germline, CDR1 is MDHEN and CDR2 is SYDVKM. V gave up 8 bases and J gave up 0 bases, with 11 bases separating them.

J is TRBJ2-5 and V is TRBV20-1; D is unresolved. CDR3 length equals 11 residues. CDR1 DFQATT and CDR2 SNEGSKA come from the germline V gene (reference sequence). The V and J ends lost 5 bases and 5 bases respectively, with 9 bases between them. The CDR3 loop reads CSASLRETQYF. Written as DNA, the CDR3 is TGCAGTGCTTCACTCCGGGAGACCCAGTACTTC.

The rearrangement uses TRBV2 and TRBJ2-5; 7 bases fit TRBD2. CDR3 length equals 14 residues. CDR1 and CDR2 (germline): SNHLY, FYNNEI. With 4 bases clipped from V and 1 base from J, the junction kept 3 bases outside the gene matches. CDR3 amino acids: CASSASGGQETQYF. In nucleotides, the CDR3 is TGTGCCAGCAGTGCCTCGGGGGGCCAAGAGACCCAGTACTTC.

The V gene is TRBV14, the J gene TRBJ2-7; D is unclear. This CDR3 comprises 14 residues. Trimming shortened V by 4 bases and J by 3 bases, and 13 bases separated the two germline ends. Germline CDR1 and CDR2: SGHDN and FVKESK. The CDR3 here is CASSPRVTYYEQYF. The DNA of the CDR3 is TGTGCCAGCAGCCCCCGGGTTACTTACTACGAGCAGTACTTC.

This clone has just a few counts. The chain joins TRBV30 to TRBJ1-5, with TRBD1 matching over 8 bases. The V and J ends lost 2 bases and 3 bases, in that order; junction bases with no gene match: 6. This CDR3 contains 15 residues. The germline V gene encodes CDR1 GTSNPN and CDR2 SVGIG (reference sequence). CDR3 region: CAWSTGQGFNQPQHF. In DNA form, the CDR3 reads TGTGCCTGGAGTACTGGACAGGGCTTCAATCAGCCCCAGCATTTT.

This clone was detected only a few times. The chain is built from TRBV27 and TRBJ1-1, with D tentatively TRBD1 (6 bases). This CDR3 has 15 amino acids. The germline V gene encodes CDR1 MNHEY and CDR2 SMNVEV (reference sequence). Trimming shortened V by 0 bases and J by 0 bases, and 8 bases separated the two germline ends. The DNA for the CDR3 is TGTGCCAGCAGTTTATCGACAGGAATGAACACTGAAGCTTTCTTT. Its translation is CASSLSTGMNTEAFF.

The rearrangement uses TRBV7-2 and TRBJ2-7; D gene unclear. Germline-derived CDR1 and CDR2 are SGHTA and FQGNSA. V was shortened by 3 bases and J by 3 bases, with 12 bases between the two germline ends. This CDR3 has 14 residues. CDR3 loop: CASSFYSDGYEQYF. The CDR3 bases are TGTGCCAGCAGCTTCTACAGTGACGGCTACGAGCAGTACTTC.

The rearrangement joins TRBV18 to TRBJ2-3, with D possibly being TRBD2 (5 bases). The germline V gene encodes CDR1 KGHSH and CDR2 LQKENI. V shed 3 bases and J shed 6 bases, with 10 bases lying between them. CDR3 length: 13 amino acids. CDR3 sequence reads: CASSPSAGDTQYF. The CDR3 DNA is TGTGCCAGCTCACCCTCCGCGGGCGATACGCAGTATTTT.

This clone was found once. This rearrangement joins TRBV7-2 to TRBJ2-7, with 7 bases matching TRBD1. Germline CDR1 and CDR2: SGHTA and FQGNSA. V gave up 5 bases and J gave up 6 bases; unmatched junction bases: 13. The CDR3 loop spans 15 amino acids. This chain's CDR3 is CASSPQRDSFAEQYF. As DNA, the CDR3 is TGTGCCAGCAGCCCACAACGGGACAGTTTTGCCGAGCAGTACTTC.

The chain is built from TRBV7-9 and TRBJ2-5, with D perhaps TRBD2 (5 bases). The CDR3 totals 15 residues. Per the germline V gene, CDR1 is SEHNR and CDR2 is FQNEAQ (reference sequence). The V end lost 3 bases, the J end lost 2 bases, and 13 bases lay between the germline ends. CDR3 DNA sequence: TGTGCCAGCAGCTTGGCGGGTCTTCCTCAAGAGACCCAGTACTTC. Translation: CASSLAGLPQETQYF.

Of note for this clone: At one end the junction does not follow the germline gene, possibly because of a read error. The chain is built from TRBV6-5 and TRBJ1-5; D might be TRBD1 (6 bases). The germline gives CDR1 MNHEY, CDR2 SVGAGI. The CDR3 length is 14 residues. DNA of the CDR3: TGTGCCAGCAGTACAGGGATCCGCAACCAGCCCCAGCATTTT. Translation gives CASSTGIRNQPQHF.

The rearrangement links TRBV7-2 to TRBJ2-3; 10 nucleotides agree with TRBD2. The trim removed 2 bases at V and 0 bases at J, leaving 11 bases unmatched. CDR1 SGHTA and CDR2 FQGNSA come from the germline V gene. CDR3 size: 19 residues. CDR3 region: CASSLRGSGGKGSTDTQYF. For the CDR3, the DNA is TGTGCCAGCAGCTTACGGGGTAGCGGGGGGAAGGGGAGCACAGATACGCAGTATTTT.